This T cell receptor beta chain was identified in a study of cytomegalovirus exposure and HLA in healthy donors. The CDR3 has 13 amino acids. V was cut by 6 bases and J by 7 bases, with 16 bases left in between. Germline CDR1 is SQVTM and CDR2 is ANQGSEA. With 60 Vbeta and 13 Jbeta primers, the PCR was carried out. The protocol was immunoSEQ multiplex PCR, while the TCRdb copy is restricted to in-frame clones and leaves out a portion. The sample gives 100,000 or so clones, 77% of which show up once; 8.5% to 10% is in the top ten. The specimen sequenced was PBMCs. The clonotype comes from a male donor in good health and CMV-seropositive. The chain links TRBV29-1 to TRBJ1-5, with D possibly TRBD1 on 6 matching bases. CDR3 region: CSVSRGTGQPQHF. CDR3 coding DNA: TGCAGCGTAAGCAGGGGAACGGGACAGCCCCAGCATTTT.